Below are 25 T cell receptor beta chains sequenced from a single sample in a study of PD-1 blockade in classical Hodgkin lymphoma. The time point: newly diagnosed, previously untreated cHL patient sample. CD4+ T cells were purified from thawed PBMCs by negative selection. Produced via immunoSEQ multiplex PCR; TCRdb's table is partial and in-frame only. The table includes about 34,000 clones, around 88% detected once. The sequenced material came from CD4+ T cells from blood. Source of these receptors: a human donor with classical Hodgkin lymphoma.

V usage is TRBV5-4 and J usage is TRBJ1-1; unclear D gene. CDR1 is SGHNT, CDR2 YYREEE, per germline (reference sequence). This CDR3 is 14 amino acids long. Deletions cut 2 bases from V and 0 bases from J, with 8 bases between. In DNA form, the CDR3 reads TGTGCCAGCAGCTTTGACCCGATGAACACTGAAGCTTTCTTT. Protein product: CASSFDPMNTEAFF.

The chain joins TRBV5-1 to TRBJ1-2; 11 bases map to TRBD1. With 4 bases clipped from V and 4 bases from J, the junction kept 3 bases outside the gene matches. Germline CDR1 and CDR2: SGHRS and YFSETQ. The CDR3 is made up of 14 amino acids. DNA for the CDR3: TGCGCCAGCAGCGCCGGACAGGGGGCCTATGGCTACACCTTC. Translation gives CASSAGQGAYGYTF.

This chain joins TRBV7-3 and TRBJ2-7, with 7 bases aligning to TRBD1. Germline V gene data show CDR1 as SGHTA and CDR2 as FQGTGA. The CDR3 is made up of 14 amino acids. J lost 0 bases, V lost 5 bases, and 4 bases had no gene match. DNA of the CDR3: TGTGCCAGCAGCGCGGACAGGAGCTCCTACGAGCAGTACTTC. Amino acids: CASSADRSSYEQYF.

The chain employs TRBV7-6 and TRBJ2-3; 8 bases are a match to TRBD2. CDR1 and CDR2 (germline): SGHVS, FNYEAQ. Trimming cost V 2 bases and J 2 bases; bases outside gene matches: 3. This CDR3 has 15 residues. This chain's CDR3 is CASSLLRGATDTQYF. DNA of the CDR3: TGTGCCAGCAGCTTATTGCGGGGGGCCACAGATACGCAGTATTTT.

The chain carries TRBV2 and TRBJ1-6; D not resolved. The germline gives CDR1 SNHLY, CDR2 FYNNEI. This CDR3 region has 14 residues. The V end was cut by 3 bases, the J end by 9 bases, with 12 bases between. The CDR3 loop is CASSDGSFPSPLHF. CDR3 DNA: TGTGCCAGCAGTGATGGCAGTTTCCCTTCACCCCTCCACTTT.

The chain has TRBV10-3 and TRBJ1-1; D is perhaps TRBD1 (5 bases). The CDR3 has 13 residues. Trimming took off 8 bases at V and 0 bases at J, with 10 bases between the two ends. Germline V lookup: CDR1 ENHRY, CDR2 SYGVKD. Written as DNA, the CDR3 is TGTGCCATCCGTAGGACAATGAACACTGAAGCTTTCTTT. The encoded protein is CAIRRTMNTEAFF.

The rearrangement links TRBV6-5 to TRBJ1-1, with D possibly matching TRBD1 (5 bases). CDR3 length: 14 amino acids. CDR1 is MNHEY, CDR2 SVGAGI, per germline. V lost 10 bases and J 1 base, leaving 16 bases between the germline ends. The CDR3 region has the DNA TGTGCCACCTTAGAGGGGACGGGGAACACTGAAGCTTTCTTT. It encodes CATLEGTGNTEAFF.

The CDR3 is CASSPGQGLNTEAFF. In DNA, the CDR3 is TGTGCCAGCAGCCCCGGACAGGGGCTGAACACTGAAGCTTTCTTT. V and J are TRBV11-3 and TRBJ1-1; 9 bases agree with TRBD1. CDR1 is SGHNT, CDR2 YENEEA, per germline. The CDR3 spans 15 residues. With V trimmed by 5 bases and J by 0 bases, 4 bases remained unmatched.

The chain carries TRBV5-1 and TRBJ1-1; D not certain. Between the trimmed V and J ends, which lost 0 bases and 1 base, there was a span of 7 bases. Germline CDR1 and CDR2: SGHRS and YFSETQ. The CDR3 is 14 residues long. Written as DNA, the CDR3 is TGCGCCAGCAGCTTGGTACCCGGGAACACTGAAGCTTTCTTT. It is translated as CASSLVPGNTEAFF. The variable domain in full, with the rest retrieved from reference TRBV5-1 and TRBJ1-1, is KAGVTQTPRYLIKTRGQQVTLSCSPISGHRSVSWYQQTPGQGLQFLFEYFSETQRNKGNFPGRFSGRQFSNSRSEMNVSTLELGDSALYLCASSLVPGNTEAFFGQGTRLTVV.

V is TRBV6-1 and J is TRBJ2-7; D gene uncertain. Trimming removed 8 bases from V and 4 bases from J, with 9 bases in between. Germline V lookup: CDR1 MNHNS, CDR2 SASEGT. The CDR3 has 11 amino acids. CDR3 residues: CASFYLYEQYF. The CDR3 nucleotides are TGTGCCAGCTTCTACCTGTACGAGCAGTACTTC.

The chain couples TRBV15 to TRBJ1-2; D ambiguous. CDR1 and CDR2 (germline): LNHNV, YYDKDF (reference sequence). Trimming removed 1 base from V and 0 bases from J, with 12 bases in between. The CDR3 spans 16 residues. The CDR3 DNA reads TGTGCCACCAGCAGAGGAGGACTGGGAGCTAACTATGGCTACACCTTC. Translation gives CATSRGGLGANYGYTF.

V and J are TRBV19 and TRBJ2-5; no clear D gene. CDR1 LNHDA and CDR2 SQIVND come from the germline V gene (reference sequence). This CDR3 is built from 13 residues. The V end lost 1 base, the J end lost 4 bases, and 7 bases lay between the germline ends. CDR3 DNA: TGTGCCAGTAGTATAGGGGGTCGAGAGACCCAGTACTTC. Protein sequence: CASSIGGRETQYF.

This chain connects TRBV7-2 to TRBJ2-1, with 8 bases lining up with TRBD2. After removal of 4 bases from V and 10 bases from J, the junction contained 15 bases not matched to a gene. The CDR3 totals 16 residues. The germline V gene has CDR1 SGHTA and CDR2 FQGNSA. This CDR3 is CASSSRGLVVPGEQFF. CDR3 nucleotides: TGTGCCAGCAGCTCTCGGGGACTAGTCGTCCCGGGCGAGCAGTTCTTC.

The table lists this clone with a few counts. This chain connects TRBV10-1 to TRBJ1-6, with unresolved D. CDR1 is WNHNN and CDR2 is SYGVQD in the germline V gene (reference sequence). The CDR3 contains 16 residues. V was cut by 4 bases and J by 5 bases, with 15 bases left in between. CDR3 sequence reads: CASSAHSQWDNSPLHF. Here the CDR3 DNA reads TGCGCCAGCAGTGCTCATTCCCAGTGGGATAATTCACCCCTCCACTTT.

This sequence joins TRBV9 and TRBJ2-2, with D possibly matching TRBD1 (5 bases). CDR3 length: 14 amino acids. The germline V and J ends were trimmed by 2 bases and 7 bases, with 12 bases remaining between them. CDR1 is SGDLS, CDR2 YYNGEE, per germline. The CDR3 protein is CASSVSLGVGELFF. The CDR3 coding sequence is TGTGCCAGCAGCGTTTCCCTAGGGGTCGGGGAGCTGTTTTTT.

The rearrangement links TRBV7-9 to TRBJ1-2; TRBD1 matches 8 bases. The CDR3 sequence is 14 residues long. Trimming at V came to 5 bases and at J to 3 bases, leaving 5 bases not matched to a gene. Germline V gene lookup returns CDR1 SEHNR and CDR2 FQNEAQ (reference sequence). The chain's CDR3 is CASSENRGDYGYTF. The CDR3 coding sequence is TGTGCCAGCAGCGAGAACAGGGGGGACTATGGCTACACCTTC.

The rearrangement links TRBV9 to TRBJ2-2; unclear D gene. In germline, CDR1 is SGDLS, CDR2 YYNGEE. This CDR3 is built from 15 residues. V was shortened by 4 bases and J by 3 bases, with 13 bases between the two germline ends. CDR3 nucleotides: TGTGCCAGCAGCCTCGATGGCGGACACACCGGGGAGCTGTTTTTT. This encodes CASSLDGGHTGELFF.

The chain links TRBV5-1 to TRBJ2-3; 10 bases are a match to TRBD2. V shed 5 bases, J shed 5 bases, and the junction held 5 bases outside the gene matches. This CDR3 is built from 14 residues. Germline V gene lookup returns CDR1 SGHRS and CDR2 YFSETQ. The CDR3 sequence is CASRKAGGQDTQYF. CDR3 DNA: TGCGCCAGCAGGAAAGCGGGAGGGCAAGATACGCAGTATTTT.

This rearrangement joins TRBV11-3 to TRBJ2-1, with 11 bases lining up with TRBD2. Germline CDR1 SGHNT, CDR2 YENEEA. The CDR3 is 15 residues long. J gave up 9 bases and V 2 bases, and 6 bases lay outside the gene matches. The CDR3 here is CASSLLAGGLGEQFF. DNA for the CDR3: TGTGCCAGCAGCTTACTAGCGGGAGGTCTGGGTGAGCAGTTCTTC.

The CDR3 sequence is CASSLGVAAEAFF. CDR3 DNA: TGCGCCAGCAGCTTGGGGGTGGCGGCTGAAGCTTTCTTT. The V gene is TRBV5-1, the J gene TRBJ1-1; no clear D gene. CDR3 size: 13 residues. Germline values: CDR1 SGHRS, CDR2 YFSETQ. Trimming took off 0 bases at V and 6 bases at J, with 9 bases between the two ends.

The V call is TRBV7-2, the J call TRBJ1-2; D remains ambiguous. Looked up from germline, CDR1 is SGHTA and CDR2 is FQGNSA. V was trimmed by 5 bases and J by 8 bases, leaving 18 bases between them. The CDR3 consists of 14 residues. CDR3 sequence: CASSPRGLTEGYTF. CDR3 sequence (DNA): TGTGCCAGCAGCCCCCGTGGGCTCACCGAGGGCTACACCTTC.

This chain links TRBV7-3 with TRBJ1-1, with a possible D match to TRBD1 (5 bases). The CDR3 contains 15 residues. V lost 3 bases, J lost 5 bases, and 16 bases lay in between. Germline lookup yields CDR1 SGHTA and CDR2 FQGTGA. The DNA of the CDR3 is TGTGCCAGCAGCTTGCTCGGGGGTCGTACGACTGAAGCTTTCTTT. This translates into CASSLLGGRTTEAFF.

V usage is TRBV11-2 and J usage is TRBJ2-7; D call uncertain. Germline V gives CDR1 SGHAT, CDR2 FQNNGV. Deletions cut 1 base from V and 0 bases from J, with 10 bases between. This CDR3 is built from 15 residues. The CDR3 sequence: CASSLGYSSSYEQYF. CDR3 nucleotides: TGTGCCAGCAGCTTAGGTTACAGCAGCTCCTACGAGCAGTACTTC.

CDR3 in DNA: TGTGCCAGCTCGCTTCGGGGGTACGAGCAGTACTTC. It encodes CASSLRGYEQYF. The chain employs TRBV18 and TRBJ2-7; TRBD2 might be the D (6 bases). Per germline, CDR1 KGHSH and CDR2 LQKENI. The CDR3 loop spans 12 amino acids. V lost 6 bases, J lost 4 bases, and 10 bases lay in between.

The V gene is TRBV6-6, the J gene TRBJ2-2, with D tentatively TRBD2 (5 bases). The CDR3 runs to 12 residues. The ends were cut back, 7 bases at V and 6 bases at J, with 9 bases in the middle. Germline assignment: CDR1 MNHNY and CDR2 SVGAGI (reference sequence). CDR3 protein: CASIPGAGELFF. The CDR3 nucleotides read TGTGCCAGCATACCCGGGGCCGGGGAGCTGTTTTTT.